Listed below are T cell receptor beta chains from one sample, sequenced in a study of post-analysis software for immune sequencing data. MiXCR, applied by TCRdb to the PCR reads, yields one record per CDR3 protein. Among hundreds of thousands of distinct CDR3 sequences, roughly 58% were seen once, and the ten largest hold about 4.5%. The specimen sequenced was blood. Every receptor here comes from a girl under 18 with multiple sclerosis. The CDR3 runs from the conserved cysteine through the conserved F or W. Fields, in order: V gene, CDR3 length, CDR3 protein.

TRBV20-1	13	CSARGAGAYGYTF
TRBV12-3/TRBV12-4	14	CASTALQGKYEQYF
TRBV7-2	16	CASSLGLAGALMSQYF
TRBV5-1	13	CASSWTGFYEQYF
TRBV20-1	16	CSAPRRGDPTNEKLFF
TRBV29-1	13	CSVELTGGYEQYF
TRBV9	14	CASSASGQSVGYTF
TRBV20-1	15	CSARGGTSNSGEQFF
TRBV20-1	14	CSAYTRQGAYEQYF
TRBV9	14	CASSLDRHTDTQYF
TRBV30	12	CAWSVRGRGYTF
TRBV9	15	CASSVDSAPVTGYTF
TRBV19	14	CASSMWAGGQPQHF
TRBV20-1	15	CSALPTGITKNIQYF
TRBV10-3	17	CAISGLAGGPTPETQYF
TRBV11-3	17	CASSSSGRASSADTQYF
TRBV4-1	13	CASSQELVRAQYF
TRBV20-1	14	CSAGGLAGVETQYF
TRBV5-1	16	CASSLGGTNPQETQYF
TRBV5-1	16	CASSLIRHLPGETQYF
TRBV12-3/TRBV12-4	16	CASSQPTSGRGDTQYF
TRBV15	16	CATSRDLGLGTDTQYF
TRBV25-1	9	CAGRYEQYF